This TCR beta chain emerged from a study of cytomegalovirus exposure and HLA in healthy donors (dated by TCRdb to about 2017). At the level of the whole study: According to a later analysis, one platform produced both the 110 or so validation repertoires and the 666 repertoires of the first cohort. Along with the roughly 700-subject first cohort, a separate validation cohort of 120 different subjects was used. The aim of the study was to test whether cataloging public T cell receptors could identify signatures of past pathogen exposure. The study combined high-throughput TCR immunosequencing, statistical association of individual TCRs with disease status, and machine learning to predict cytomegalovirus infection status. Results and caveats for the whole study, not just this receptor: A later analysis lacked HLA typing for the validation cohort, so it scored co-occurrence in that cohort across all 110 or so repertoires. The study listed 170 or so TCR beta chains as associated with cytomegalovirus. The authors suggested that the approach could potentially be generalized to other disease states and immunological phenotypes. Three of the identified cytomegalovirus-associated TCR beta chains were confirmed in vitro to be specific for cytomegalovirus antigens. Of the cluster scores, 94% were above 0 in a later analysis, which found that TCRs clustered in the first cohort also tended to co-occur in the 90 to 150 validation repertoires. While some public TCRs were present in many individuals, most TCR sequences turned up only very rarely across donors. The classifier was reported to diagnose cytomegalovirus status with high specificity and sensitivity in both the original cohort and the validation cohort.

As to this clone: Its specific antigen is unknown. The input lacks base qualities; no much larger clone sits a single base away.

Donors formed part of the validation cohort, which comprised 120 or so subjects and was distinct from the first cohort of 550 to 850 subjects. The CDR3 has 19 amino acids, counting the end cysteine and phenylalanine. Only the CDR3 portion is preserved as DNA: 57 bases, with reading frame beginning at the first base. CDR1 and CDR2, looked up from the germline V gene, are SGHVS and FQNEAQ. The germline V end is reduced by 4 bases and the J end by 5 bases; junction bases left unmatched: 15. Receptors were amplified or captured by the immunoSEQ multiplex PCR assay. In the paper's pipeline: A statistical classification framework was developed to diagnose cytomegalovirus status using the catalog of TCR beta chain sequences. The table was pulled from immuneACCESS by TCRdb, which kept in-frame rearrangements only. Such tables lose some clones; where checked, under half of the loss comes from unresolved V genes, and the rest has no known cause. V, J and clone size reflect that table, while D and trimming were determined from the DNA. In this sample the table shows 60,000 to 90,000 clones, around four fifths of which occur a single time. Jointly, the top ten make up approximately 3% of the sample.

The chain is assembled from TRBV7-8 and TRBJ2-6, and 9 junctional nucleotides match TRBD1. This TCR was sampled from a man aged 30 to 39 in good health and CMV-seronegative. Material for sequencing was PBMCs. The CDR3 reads CASSSPRDREYHWANVLTF. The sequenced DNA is TGTGCCAGCAGCTCACCCCGGGACAGGGAGTACCACTGGGCCAACGTCCTGACTTTC. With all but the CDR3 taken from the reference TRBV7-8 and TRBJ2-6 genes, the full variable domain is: GAGVSQSPRYKVAKRGQDVALRCDPISGHVSLFWYQQALGQGPEFLTYFQNEAQLDKSGLPSDRFFAERPEGSVSTLKIQRTQQEDSAVYLCASSSPRDREYHWANVLTFGAGSRLTVL.